This T cell receptor (beta chain) came from a study of cytomegalovirus exposure and HLA in healthy donors. TCRdb keeps only in-frame clones here, not all; method: immunoSEQ multiplex PCR. The repertoire includes approximately 170,000 clones, 85% of them detected once, and roughly 15% sits in the top ten. From germline, CDR1 is MNHEY and CDR2 SMNVEV (reference sequence). CDR3 length: 14 amino acids. Trimming left V 6 bases short and J 6 bases short, with 12 bases between. On this clone itself: The antigen remains unidentified.

General observations from the study: Whilst most TCR sequences proved rare, a subset of public TCRs occurred across many donors. The study labeled under 200 TCR beta chains cytomegalovirus-associated.

The chain has TRBV27 and TRBJ1-6; tentatively, D is TRBD1 (5 bases). Material for sequencing was PBMCs. The source of this sequence is a man aged 18 to 30 in good health and CMV-seropositive. CDR3 in amino acids: CASRLRQSNSPLHF. In nucleotides, the CDR3 is TGTGCCAGCAGATTACGACAGAGTAATTCACCCCTCCACTTT.